Below, one TCR beta chain is given with its context. Its antigen is as yet unknown. These data belong to a study of cytomegalovirus exposure and HLA in healthy donors. Study-wide background: Earlier results showed almost 120 million unique TCR beta sequences derived from roughly 190 million T cells. HLA-typed donors contributed 65 million to 95 million unique TCRs, which were held in an early data release.

PCR involved 60 Vbeta and 13 Jbeta primers. TCRdb keeps only in-frame clones here, not all; method: immunoSEQ multiplex PCR. The sample contains about 210,000 clones, about nine tenths of which appear only once. Study-wide results and limits: It was reported that the classifier diagnosed cytomegalovirus status with high specificity and sensitivity in both the original and validation cohorts. A link between a missense DCLRE1C variant and TCR beta V- and J-gene trimming emerged from a later analysis.

CDR1 is SGHDT, CDR2 YYEEEE, per germline. V lost 1 base, J lost 6 bases, and 9 bases lay in between. The CDR3 contains 13 residues. Sequencing used PBMCs. This clonotype was sampled from a boy between 2 and 10 years old in good health and CMV-seronegative. The J gene is TRBJ2-3, the V gene TRBV5-6; D call uncertain. CDR3 bases: TGTGCCAGCAGCTTGCGTACGCGGGATACGCAGTATTTT. Amino acids: CASSLRTRDTQYF.